A single sample is the source of the 15 T cell receptor beta chains below, sequenced in a study of blood T cell repertoires in COVID-19. Method: immunoSEQ multiplex PCR; TCRdb's copy keeps in-frame clones and lacks some. The sample shows around 300,000 clones, about 85% of them seen only once. Material for sequencing was PBMCs or T cells enriched from blood (not recorded which). These TCRs come from a woman between 45 and 60 years old who had recovered from COVID-19.

V is TRBV9 and J is TRBJ2-5, with TRBD2 identical over 7 bases. CDR1 and CDR2 (germline): SGDLS, YYNGEE. The CDR3 contains 15 residues. V was pared by 2 bases and J by 5 bases, with 9 bases of the junction left unmatched. The CDR3 is CASSVEGGPGETQYF. In nucleotides, the CDR3 is TGTGCCAGCAGCGTGGAGGGAGGGCCGGGCGAGACCCAGTACTTC.

The chain links TRBV19 to TRBJ2-1; TRBD2 is a possible D gene (5 bases). The CDR3 runs 14 residues. V was pared by 3 bases and J by 4 bases, with 10 bases between. Germline values: CDR1 LNHDA, CDR2 SQIVND (reference sequence). The CDR3 sequence: CASSIRDTYNEQFF. The CDR3 DNA follows: TGTGCCAGTAGTATCCGGGATACGTACAATGAGCAGTTCTTC.

This chain connects TRBV3-1 (or the pseudogene TRBV3-2) to TRBJ2-7; 10 bases agree with TRBD1. Germline V gene lookup returns CDR1 LGHDT and CDR2 YNNKEL (reference sequence). This CDR3 region has 16 residues. Losses at the gene ends were 1 base for V and 1 base for J; bases not matched to a gene: 4. The CDR3 DNA follows: TGTGCCAGCAGCCAAGGTCCGGGACAGGGGTCCTACGAGCAGTACTTC. This encodes CASSQGPGQGSYEQYF.

The V gene is TRBV19, the J gene TRBJ1-1, with TRBD1 identical over 8 bases. The CDR3 spans 14 residues. The V segment lost 6 bases and the J segment 5 bases; nucleotides outside the gene matches: 8. The germline CDR1 and CDR2 sequences are LNHDA and SQIVND (reference sequence). CDR3 sequence: CASRLPGGATEAFF. The CDR3 coding sequence is TGTGCCAGTAGGTTACCAGGGGGCGCGACTGAAGCTTTCTTT.

The chain links TRBV7-8 to TRBJ1-2; no firm D call. V was pared by 1 base and J by 8 bases, with 17 bases between. The germline V gene has CDR1 SGHVS and CDR2 FQNEAQ. The CDR3 extends over 15 amino acids. The CDR3 bases are TGTGCCAGCAGCTTAGAGCGTCTGGAGCTGAGAGGCTACACCTTC. It encodes CASSLERLELRGYTF.

Only one count was recorded for this clone. The rearrangement joins TRBV5-4 to TRBJ2-7; possible D gene TRBD2, 5 bases. The CDR3 covers 13 residues. V lost 4 bases, J lost 0 bases, and 8 bases lay in between. Germline loops: CDR1 SGHNT, CDR2 YYREEE (reference sequence). The CDR3 DNA sequence: TGTGCCAGCAGCCTACGGGGCTCCTACGAGCAGTACTTC. It translates to CASSLRGSYEQYF.

The chain is built from TRBV28 and TRBJ1-1, with D tentatively TRBD1 (6 bases). This CDR3 comprises 15 residues. V gave up 8 bases and J gave up 4 bases, with 20 bases separating them. The germline V gene has CDR1 MDHEN and CDR2 SYDVKM. For the CDR3, the DNA is TGTGCCAGCTCCCGGGGGGCGGGATGGGTCACTGAAGCTTTCTTT. Translation: CASSRGAGWVTEAFF.

This clone was found many times. This chain joins TRBV5-4 and TRBJ1-1, with a possible D match to TRBD1 (5 bases). This CDR3 is built from 14 residues. Germline V lookup: CDR1 SGHNT, CDR2 YYREEE (reference sequence). V dropped 5 bases and J dropped 4 bases, with 15 bases sitting between them. CDR3 coding DNA: TGTGCCAGCAGGTTGTGGGGGGGAGCCACTGAAGCTTTCTTT. Translating gives CASRLWGGATEAFF. Filled out from reference TRBV5-4 and TRBJ1-1, the complete variable domain reads ETGVTQSPTHLIKTRGQQVTLRCSSQSGHNTVSWYQQALGQGPQFIFQYYREEENGRGNFPPRFSGLQFPNYSSELNVNALELDDSALYLCASRLWGGATEAFFGQGTRLTVV.

This chain connects TRBV6-5 to TRBJ2-3; D is perhaps TRBD2 (7 bases). Per germline, CDR1 MNHEY and CDR2 SVGAGI. CDR3 length equals 14 residues. V lost 8 bases, J lost 2 bases, and 14 bases lay in between. The CDR3 sequence is CASRRGGDTDTQYF. CDR3 DNA: TGTGCCAGCCGAAGGGGGGGAGACACAGATACGCAGTATTTT.

V gene TRBV7-8 combines with J gene TRBJ2-1, with D possibly being TRBD1 (5 bases). The V end lost 3 bases, the J end lost 9 bases, and 9 bases lay between the germline ends. Looked up from germline, CDR1 is SGHVS and CDR2 is FQNEAQ. The CDR3 has 12 amino acids. This CDR3 is CASSFSRGEQFF. CDR3 DNA: TGTGCCAGCAGCTTCTCAAGGGGTGAGCAGTTCTTC.

In its sample, this clone was seen a few times. This chain joins TRBV4-1 and TRBJ1-5, with 7 bases matching TRBD1. V shed 5 bases and J 5 bases; nucleotides not matched to a gene: 9. Germline CDR1 is MGHRA and CDR2 is YSYEKL. This CDR3 region has 15 residues. CDR3 amino acids: CASSLRDSRDQPQHF. CDR3 nucleotide sequence: TGCGCCAGCAGCTTAAGGGACAGCCGCGATCAGCCCCAGCATTTT.

This clone was found a few times. J is TRBJ2-7 and V is TRBV13; TRBD1 aligns across 10 bases. Germline CDR1 reads PRHDT; CDR2 reads FYEKMQ (reference sequence). This CDR3 spans 14 amino acids. J lost 4 bases, V lost 7 bases, and 7 bases had no gene match. The CDR3 is CASTPRQGAYEQYF. The CDR3 bases are TGTGCCAGCACCCCAAGACAGGGGGCTTACGAGCAGTACTTC.

The chain combines TRBV4-1 with TRBJ1-1; TRBD1 agrees at 7 bases. J lost 5 bases, V lost 1 base, and 7 bases had no gene match. The germline V gene encodes CDR1 MGHRA and CDR2 YSYEKL. The length of the CDR3 is 15 residues. CDR3 protein: CASSQVASRGTEAFF. The CDR3 nucleotides read TGCGCCAGCAGCCAAGTCGCCTCCAGGGGGACTGAAGCTTTCTTT.

This rearrangement joins TRBV19 to TRBJ1-6, with D maybe TRBD1 (6 bases). V lost 4 bases to trimming and J lost 7 bases, with 17 bases between them. Germline CDR1 is LNHDA and CDR2 is SQIVND (reference sequence). This CDR3 is 16 amino acids long. Here the CDR3 reads CASSKNRGAFNSPLHF. CDR3 in DNA: TGTGCCAGTAGTAAGAATCGGGGGGCTTTCAATTCACCCCTCCACTTT.

This clone was picked up one time. The chain links TRBV7-2 to TRBJ1-1; D is undetermined. The CDR3 extends over 13 amino acids. Deletions cut 5 bases from V and 1 base from J, with 8 bases between. Germline-derived CDR1 and CDR2 are SGHTA and FQGNSA. Written as DNA, the CDR3 is TGTGCCAGCAGCGAACAGAAGAACACTGAAGCTTTCTTT. Translating it yields CASSEQKNTEAFF. The complete variable domain, with remaining parts taken from reference TRBV7-2 and TRBJ1-1, reads GAGVSQSPSNKVTEKGKDVELRCDPISGHTALYWYRQSLGQGLEFLIYFQGNSAPDKSGLPSDRFSAERTGGSVSTLTIQRTQQEDSAVYLCASSEQKNTEAFFGQGTRLTVV.